The clone carrying this T cell receptor (beta chain) has ten or more counts. What it binds is unknown. Building of the TCR beta libraries involved iRepertoire HTBI primers and Arm-PCR of CDR3 regions. TCRdb ran MiXCR on the multiplex PCR reads and lists one entry per CDR3 protein. The table records around 430,000 distinct CDR3 sequences, approximately 23% of them present only once. Time point noted: persistent/refractory GD, antithyroid drugs over 5 years with positive TRAb. Making the TCR library involved RNA that had been extracted from PBMCs. This sample is drawn from a study of regulatory T cells in long-lasting Graves disease. Regarding the study as a whole: Only a small sample size was used, which may have cut accuracy.

The material sequenced was peripheral blood mononuclear cells (PBMCs), taken when the disease was refractory, from a patient treated with antithyroid drugs. The origin of this receptor is a female donor with Graves disease.

The CDR3 DNA follows: TGCAGTGCACAAACGGGCGGGACGCAGTACTTC. Amino acids: CSAQTGGTQYF. The chain carries TRBV20-1 and TRBJ2-7; weak D call: TRBD2 (6 bases). V was trimmed by 6 bases and J by 9 bases, leaving 15 bases between them. The CDR3 spans 11 residues. Germline V gene sequence: CDR1 DFQATT, CDR2 SNEGSKA (reference sequence).